Presented here are 29 T cell receptor beta chains from one specimen sequenced in a study of T cells after yellow fever vaccination. TCRdb reanalysed the 5' RACE reads using MiXCR and keeps one entry per CDR3 protein. The sample lists some 400,000 distinct CDR3 sequences; around 20% were seen once. This specimen consisted of PBMCs, obtained before the yellow fever booster vaccination. The receptor source for this set is a man between 18 and 29 years old who received the YFV17D yellow fever vaccine.

This chain uses TRBV10-3 with TRBJ2-3; 8 nucleotides line up with TRBD2. V lost 10 bases to trimming and J lost 5 bases; unmatched junction nucleotides: 8. Germline values: CDR1 ENHRY, CDR2 SYGVKD. There are 13 residues in the CDR3. In DNA form, the CDR3 reads TGTGCCACAGCGACTAGCGTCAGAGATACGCAGTATTTT. Amino acid sequence: CATATSVRDTQYF.

The sample holds a few counts of this clonotype. The gene calls are TRBV18 and TRBJ1-1; unclear D gene. V shed 8 bases and J shed 4 bases, with 11 bases lying between them. Germline V gene lookup returns CDR1 KGHSH and CDR2 LQKENI. The CDR3 covers 12 residues. The CDR3 here is CASRLPATEAFF. The CDR3 DNA reads TGTGCCAGCCGACTCCCGGCCACTGAAGCTTTCTTT.

The chain recombines TRBV12-3 or TRBV12-4 with TRBJ1-4; weak D call: TRBD1 (5 bases). Trimming removed 1 base at V and 9 bases at J, with 6 bases between. This CDR3 is built from 12 residues. The CDR3 is CASSLEGQKLFF. As DNA, the CDR3 is TGTGCCAGCAGTTTAGAGGGGCAAAAACTGTTTTTT.

This clonotype was counted only a few times. The rearrangement joins TRBV9 to TRBJ2-7; 9 nucleotides match TRBD2. With 2 bases clipped from V and 0 bases from J, the junction kept 6 bases outside the gene matches. CDR1 is SGDLS and CDR2 is YYNGEE in the germline V gene. The CDR3 has 16 amino acids. This CDR3 reads CASSVEAGGYSYEQYF. The CDR3 DNA reads TGTGCCAGCAGCGTCGAAGCGGGGGGCTACTCCTACGAGCAGTACTTC.

This clonotype was observed a handful of times. The rearrangement uses TRBV10-3 and TRBJ1-6; 9 bases agree with TRBD1. CDR3 length: 13 residues. Germline lookup yields CDR1 ENHRY and CDR2 SYGVKD. V shed 4 bases, J shed 8 bases, and the junction held 0 bases outside the gene matches. The CDR3 DNA reads as TGTGCCATCAGTGGGACAGGGGATTCACCCCTCCACTTT. Translation: CAISGTGDSPLHF.

DNA of the CDR3: TGTGCCAGCAGCTTTTCCGGGGGTGCTGAAGCTTTCTTT. Its translation: CASSFSGGAEAFF. J is TRBJ1-1 and V is TRBV3-1; D perhaps matches TRBD1 (5 bases). The germline V gene has CDR1 LGHDT and CDR2 YNNKEL (reference sequence). The CDR3 sequence is 13 residues long. Deletions cut 5 bases from V and 6 bases from J, with 13 bases between.

This clonotype was seen ten or more times. The chain joins TRBV12-3 or TRBV12-4 to TRBJ1-5; D is unresolved. V lost 5 bases, J lost 9 bases, and 11 bases lay in between. The CDR3 loop spans 12 amino acids. In DNA, the CDR3 is TGTGCCAGCAGTCCCTCGGCCCGGCCCCAGCATTTT. Protein product: CASSPSARPQHF.

This clonotype was counted between two and nine times. The chain employs TRBV19 and TRBJ1-5, with a weak D call TRBD1 (5 bases). V lost 7 bases to trimming and J lost 0 bases, with 13 bases between them. This CDR3 is built from 15 residues. Germline V gene sequence: CDR1 LNHDA, CDR2 SQIVND (reference sequence). CDR3 coding DNA: TGTGCCAGTAACCCGACAGCATATAGCAATCAGCCCCAGCATTTT. Residues: CASNPTAYSNQPQHF.

In this sample, this clonotype turned up a few times. The chain is built from TRBV7-9 and TRBJ2-2; perhaps TRBD2 as D (6 bases). The CDR3 spans 14 residues. Looked up from germline, CDR1 is SEHNR and CDR2 is FQNEAQ (reference sequence). V was pared by 4 bases and J by 6 bases, with 12 bases between. The CDR3 is CASSYRGLSGELFF. The CDR3 nucleotides read TGTGCCAGCAGCTACCGGGGACTTTCCGGGGAGCTGTTTTTT. Full variable domain (missing parts from reference TRBV7-9 and TRBJ2-2): DTGVSQNPRHKITKRGQNVTFRCDPISEHNRLYWYRQTLGQGPEFLTYFQNEAQLEKSRLLSDRFSAERPKGSFSTLEIQRTEQGDSAMYLCASSYRGLSGELFFGEGSRLTVL.

The chain joins TRBV11-2 to TRBJ2-3; D is perhaps TRBD2 (6 bases). Germline V CDR1 and CDR2: SGHAT, FQNNGV. The V end lost 0 bases, the J end lost 1 base, and 11 bases lay between the germline ends. The CDR3 runs to 16 residues. CDR3 nucleotide sequence: TGTGCCAGCAGCTTAGATCTGTGGGGGGGCACAGATACGCAGTATTTT. It encodes CASSLDLWGGTDTQYF.

The V call is TRBV18, the J call TRBJ2-1, with D tentatively TRBD1 or TRBD2 (5 bases each). V was trimmed by 0 bases and J by 2 bases, leaving 11 bases between them. The CDR3 has 16 amino acids. The germline CDR1 and CDR2 sequences are KGHSH and LQKENI. The DNA for the CDR3 is TGTGCCAGCTCACCACCGTCCCGAGGGGCCTACAATGAGCAGTTCTTC. Its protein product is CASSPPSRGAYNEQFF.

CDR3 amino acids: CASTVSSGTEAFF. In DNA, the CDR3 is TGTGCCAGCACCGTTTCGTCGGGTACTGAAGCTTTCTTT. The V call is TRBV6-6, the J call TRBJ1-1; no definite D call. Deletions cut 7 bases from V and 5 bases from J, with 14 bases between. Germline CDR1 and CDR2: MNHNY and SVGAGI (reference sequence). This CDR3 is 13 amino acids long.

This clonotype was counted a few times. The chain is built from TRBV6-2 or TRBV6-3 and TRBJ2-2; 8 bases map to TRBD1. Germline loops: CDR1 MNHEY, CDR2 SVGEGT. This CDR3 has 15 residues. The V gene end was trimmed by 7 bases and the J gene end by 0 bases; junction bases not matched to a gene: 4. DNA for the CDR3: TGTGCCAGCATGGACAGGGCCTCGAACACCGGGGAGCTGTTTTTT. This encodes CASMDRASNTGELFF.

The J gene is TRBJ2-2, the V gene TRBV29-1; a weak D match, TRBD1 (6 bases). The V gene's germline CDR1 is SQVTM and CDR2 ANQGSEA. Trimming shortened V by 3 bases and J by 1 base, and 15 bases separated the two germline ends. This CDR3 is 16 amino acids long. The CDR3 DNA sequence: TGCAGCGTTGAGGCTGACAGGTCACGGAACACCGGGGAGCTGTTTTTT. Protein: CSVEADRSRNTGELFF.

The V and J genes are TRBV23-1 and TRBJ2-1, with 11 bases identical to TRBD2. TRBV23-1 is annotated as an ORF whose role is uncertain. The CDR3 totals 15 residues. Trimming removed 6 bases from V and 8 bases from J; junction bases left unmatched: 9. Written as DNA, the CDR3 is TGCGCCAGCAGGACCTTAGCGGGGGGGTGTTATGAGCAGTTCTTC. Residues: CASRTLAGGCYEQFF.

The chain has TRBV5-6 and TRBJ1-3, with D possibly TRBD1 on 6 matching bases. The germline CDR1 and CDR2 sequences are SGHDT and YYEEEE. Trimming pared 4 bases from V and 2 bases from J, leaving 16 bases between. The CDR3 contains 16 residues. CDR3 sequence (DNA): TGTGCCAGCAGCCGTAAAGGGGGTAGAACTGGAAACACCATATATTTT. Translation gives CASSRKGGRTGNTIYF.

As to this clonotype: A read error may produce the germline difference seen at one junction end. The chain links TRBV9 to TRBJ2-1, with 10 positions matching TRBD2. Germline V gene sequence: CDR1 SGDLS, CDR2 YYNGEE. The CDR3 sequence is 17 residues long. The CDR3 sequence is CASSDRVSGGNYDEQFF. The CDR3 DNA reads TGTGCCAGCAGCGACCGAGTTAGCGGGGGGAACTACGATGAGCAGTTCTTC. Full variable domain (rest looked up from reference TRBV9 and TRBJ2-1): DSGVTQTPKHLITATGQRVTLRCSPRSGDLSVYWYQQSLDQGLQFLIQYYNGEERAKGNILERFSAQQFPDLHSELNLSSLELGDSALYFCASSDRVSGGNYDEQFFGPGTRLTVL.

This clonotype was seen a few times. This chain uses TRBV12-3 or TRBV12-4 with TRBJ1-1; no clear D. The CDR3 has 13 residues. Trimming took 4 bases from V and 11 from J, leaving 17 bases between them. The CDR3 DNA follows: TGTGCCAGCAGTTCGATCGAAGCGGGTATGGCTTTCTTT. Residues: CASSSIEAGMAFF.

The rearrangement joins TRBV20-1 to TRBJ1-5; tentative D call: TRBD1 (6 bases). Deletions cut 0 bases from V and 5 bases from J, with 23 bases between. Germline V gene lookup returns CDR1 DFQATT and CDR2 SNEGSKA (reference sequence). This CDR3 contains 18 residues. The CDR3 DNA is TGCAGTGCTAGAGATTTGGCAGGGGAAGGCAGGGGCCATCAGCCCCAGCATTTT. Protein product: CSARDLAGEGRGHQPQHF.

This clonotype turned up a few times. V and J are TRBV12-3 or TRBV12-4 and TRBJ1-4, with 8 bases lining up with TRBD1. The CDR3 length is 14 residues. V shed 6 bases, J shed 4 bases, and the junction held 4 bases outside the gene matches. CDR3 sequence: CASRTGGGNEKLFF. Here the CDR3 DNA reads TGTGCCAGCAGAACAGGGGGTGGTAATGAAAAACTGTTTTTT.

CDR3 sequence reads: CASSPQGGGSPLHF. In DNA, the CDR3 is TGTGCCAGCAGTCCACAGGGGGGTGGCTCACCCCTCCACTTT. The rearrangement links TRBV12-3 or TRBV12-4 to TRBJ1-6; the match to TRBD1 covers 8 bases. This CDR3 has 14 residues. The junction had 7 bases not matched to a gene; V was cut back by 5 bases and J by 10 bases.

The gene calls are TRBV29-1 and TRBJ2-3; D is unresolved. The V and J ends lost 6 bases and 3 bases respectively, with 16 bases between them. The CDR3 is 14 residues long. Looked up from germline, CDR1 is SQVTM and CDR2 is ANQGSEA. This CDR3 reads CSVVTGLQTDTQYF. The DNA of the CDR3 is TGCAGCGTAGTGACCGGGCTACAAACAGATACGCAGTATTTT.

This chain connects TRBV12-3 or TRBV12-4 to TRBJ1-2; D unclear. The CDR3 is 15 residues long. Trimming removed 4 bases from V and 2 bases from J, with 14 bases in between. DNA of the CDR3: TGTGCCAGCAGTTCAGGCGGCGAACTAAACTATGGCTACACCTTC. Translated, it gives CASSSGGELNYGYTF.

This clonotype was observed many times. The V call is TRBV6-5, the J call TRBJ1-4; a possible D gene is TRBD1 (6 bases). Germline CDR1 reads MNHEY; CDR2 reads SVGAGI. Trimming cost V 6 bases and J 4 bases, with 15 bases left between them. The CDR3 loop spans 15 amino acids. For the CDR3, the DNA is TGTGCCAGCAGCACCGAGGGCAGGGGTAATGAAAAACTGTTTTTT. Its translation: CASSTEGRGNEKLFF.

The chain recombines TRBV3-1 with TRBJ1-1; perhaps TRBD1 as D (6 bases). The length of the CDR3 is 14 residues. The V gene lost 0 bases and the J gene lost 4 bases, with 9 bases spanning the gap. Per germline, CDR1 LGHDT and CDR2 YNNKEL (reference sequence). In DNA form, the CDR3 reads TGTGCCAGCAGCCAAGAAGGGGGGGTCACTGAAGCTTTCTTT. This translates into CASSQEGGVTEAFF.

V is TRBV4-1 and J is TRBJ2-3, with 8 bases lining up with TRBD1. Germline V gene lookup returns CDR1 MGHRA and CDR2 YSYEKL. The CDR3 spans 16 residues. With 0 bases clipped from V and 6 bases from J, the junction kept 8 bases outside the gene matches. In DNA, the CDR3 is TGCGCCAGCAGCCAAGACTCAGGGGGCGAGGCGGATACGCAGTATTTT. This codes for CASSQDSGGEADTQYF.

This chain uses TRBV7-2 with TRBJ2-3; either TRBD1 or TRBD2 may supply D (6 bases each). This CDR3 comprises 14 residues. Germline V gene data show CDR1 as SGHTA and CDR2 as FQGNSA. V was cut by 1 base and J by 4 bases, with 9 bases left in between. In DNA form, the CDR3 reads TGTGCCAGCAGCTTAGGGGGGGCCTCAGATACGCAGTATTTT. This translates into CASSLGGASDTQYF.

This clonotype was found a few times. This chain links TRBV5-1 with TRBJ1-5; 10 nucleotides align to TRBD1. This CDR3 has 15 residues. J gave up 5 bases and V 4 bases, and 6 bases lay outside the gene matches. CDR1 and CDR2 from the germline V gene are SGHRS and YFSETQ. The CDR3 DNA reads TGCGCCAGCAGCGGGGATGGGACAGGGGATCAGCCCCAGCATTTT. It yields the protein CASSGDGTGDQPQHF.

This clonotype occurred a few times. The chain recombines TRBV6-5 with TRBJ2-3; D gene uncertain. Germline CDR1 MNHEY, CDR2 SVGAGI. The CDR3 is made up of 13 amino acids. Trimming left V 8 bases short and J 1 base short, with 10 bases between. The DNA of the CDR3 is TGTGCCAGCGGAATTCTCGGCACAGATACGCAGTATTTT. It is translated as CASGILGTDTQYF.